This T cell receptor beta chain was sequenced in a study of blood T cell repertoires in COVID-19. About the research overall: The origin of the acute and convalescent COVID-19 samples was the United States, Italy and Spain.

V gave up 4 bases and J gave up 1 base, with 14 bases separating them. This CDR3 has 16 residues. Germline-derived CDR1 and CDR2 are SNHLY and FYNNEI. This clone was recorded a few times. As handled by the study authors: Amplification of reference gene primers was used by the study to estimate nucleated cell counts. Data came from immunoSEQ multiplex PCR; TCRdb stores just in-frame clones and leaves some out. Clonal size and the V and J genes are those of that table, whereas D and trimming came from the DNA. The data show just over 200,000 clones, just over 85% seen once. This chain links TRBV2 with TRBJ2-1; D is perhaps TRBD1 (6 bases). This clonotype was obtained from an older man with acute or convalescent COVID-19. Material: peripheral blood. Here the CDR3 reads CASSGDRSGSYNEQFF. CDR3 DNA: TGTGCCAGCAGTGGTGACAGGAGTGGGTCCTACAATGAGCAGTTCTTC.